This T cell receptor (beta chain) stems from a study of OX40 agonist ivuxolimab in advanced cancers. Study context: People who had prior anti-PD-1, anti-PD-L1 or anti-CTLA-4 therapy could take part, and 40% had some.

The table came from immunoSEQ multiplex PCR; TCRdb's copy has only in-frame clones and leaves some out. The sample contains fewer than 30,000 clones, roughly 90% of which appear only once. If patients had autoimmune disease history or systemic immunosuppression, they were excluded. Sequenced here: CD4+ or CD8+ T cells sorted from blood, sampled in a trial of the OX40 agonist ivuxolimab. The TCR was taken from an adult with an advanced solid tumor such as melanoma, head and neck, liver or kidney cancer.

The CDR3 sequence: CSVADEKLFF. The CDR3 DNA is TGCAGCGTAGCGGATGAAAAACTGTTTTTT. This sequence joins TRBV29-1 and TRBJ1-4, with no clear D. Trimming pared 6 bases from V and 6 bases from J, leaving 5 bases between. CDR1 is SQVTM, CDR2 ANQGSEA, per germline. This CDR3 contains 10 residues.